The T cell receptor (beta chain) under discussion was sequenced for a study of response to subunit inactivated influenza vaccine. TCRdb reprocessed the RT-PCR reads via MiXCR and lists one record per CDR3 protein. The sample includes about 520,000 distinct CDR3 sequences, over 25% seen only once; the top ten take over 1.5%. CDR3 length: 15 residues. V lost 0 bases to trimming and J lost 9 bases, with 12 bases between them. The sample in question was CD4+ T cells sorted from PBMCs, obtained approximately 5 days after vaccination. The sequence was obtained from a man aged 45-65 years who received an inactivated influenza vaccine. The rearrangement links TRBV12-3 or TRBV12-4 to TRBJ1-6, with a weak D call TRBD1 (6 bases). The CDR3 loop is CASSLALNRASPLHF. The CDR3 bases are TGTGCCAGCAGTTTAGCGCTAAACAGGGCTTCACCCCTCCACTTT.